This entry lists 14 T cell receptor beta chains sequenced from one sample in a study of T cells in Graves' hyperthyroidism and ophthalmopathy. RNA transcripts gave rise to amplified TCR beta CDR3 regions. HTBI primers were used for first-round RT-PCR of the TCR CDR3. TCRdb re-analysed the multiplex PCR reads in MiXCR, keeping a single row per CDR3 protein. This table holds about 300,000 distinct CDR3 sequences, 16% found once. Sequenced material: blood. The receptors derive from a man in his thirties or forties with Graves' hyperthyroidism.

This clonotype was seen ten or more times. V is TRBV28 and J is TRBJ2-1; D not certain. Trimming pared 4 bases from V and 2 bases from J, leaving 3 bases between. Germline values: CDR1 MDHEN, CDR2 SYDVKM. The CDR3 length is 12 residues. CDR3 sequence (DNA): TGTGCCAGCAGTTCGGCCTACAATGAGCAGTTCTTC. It is translated as CASSSAYNEQFF.

Only a few counts were recorded for this clonotype. The chain is built from TRBV3-1 and TRBJ2-7; D call uncertain. Deletions cut 5 bases from V and 6 bases from J, with 17 bases between. The CDR3 is 14 amino acids. The germline CDR1 and CDR2 sequences are LGHDT and YNNKEL (reference sequence). The CDR3 DNA reads TGTGCCAGCAGCGCCGGGTTACCTCCGGGCGAGCAGTACTTC. Translating it yields CASSAGLPPGEQYF.

This clonotype has ten or more counts. The chain links TRBV7-6 to TRBJ2-1; D unclear. CDR3 size: 18 residues. In germline, CDR1 is SGHVS, CDR2 FNYEAQ. V lost 3 bases and J 0 bases, leaving 18 bases between the germline ends. The chain's CDR3 is CASSFLFGDPSSYNEQFF. The DNA of the CDR3 is TGTGCCAGCAGCTTCTTGTTTGGCGACCCGAGCTCCTACAATGAGCAGTTCTTC.

This clonotype was observed at least ten times. The chain couples TRBV2 to TRBJ2-7, with D maybe TRBD2 (6 bases). Trimming removed 5 bases at V and 1 base at J, with 15 bases between. Germline V gives CDR1 SNHLY, CDR2 FYNNEI. CDR3 size: 15 residues. CDR3 sequence reads: CASSPQASESYEQYF. The DNA for the CDR3 is TGTGCCAGCAGTCCGCAAGCTAGCGAGTCCTACGAGCAGTACTTC.

The V and J genes are TRBV18 and TRBJ1-1; D is ambiguous. Trimming stripped 3 bases from V and 7 bases from J, with 6 bases between. This CDR3 spans 11 amino acids. CDR1 and CDR2 (germline): KGHSH, LQKENI. CDR3 coding DNA: TGTGCCAGCTCACCTGACCTTGAAGCTTTCTTT. It encodes CASSPDLEAFF.

This clonotype has a count of ten or more. This sequence joins TRBV12-3 or TRBV12-4 and TRBJ2-1, with 13 bases matching TRBD2. Trimming removed 4 bases from V and 7 bases from J; junction bases left unmatched: 1. The CDR3 contains 14 residues. The CDR3 protein is CASSWTSGSNEQFF. In nucleotides, the CDR3 is TGTGCCAGCAGTTGGACTAGCGGGAGTAATGAGCAGTTCTTC.

At least ten counts were recorded for this clonotype. The rearrangement links TRBV12-3 or TRBV12-4 to TRBJ2-3, with 7 positions matching TRBD2. The CDR3 contains 13 residues. J gave up 6 bases and V 6 bases, and 6 bases lay outside the gene matches. The CDR3 protein is CASSRSGWDTQYF. The CDR3 nucleotides are TGTGCCAGCAGCCGTAGCGGGTGGGATACGCAGTATTTT.

This clonotype showed up many times. This chain joins TRBV20-1 and TRBJ2-3; D may be TRBD2 (6 bases). The germline V gene has CDR1 DFQATT and CDR2 SNEGSKA (reference sequence). Trimming shortened V by 6 bases and J by 4 bases, and 23 bases separated the two germline ends. The CDR3 totals 16 residues. The CDR3 DNA is TGCAGTGCCACAACCCCGGGAACGGGAGCGCCAGATACGCAGTATTTT. This translates into CSATTPGTGAPDTQYF.

This clonotype was counted ten times or more. The gene calls are TRBV10-1 and TRBJ2-7; 8 bases align to TRBD1. V lost 6 bases, J lost 6 bases, and 10 bases stayed unmatched. This CDR3 is 14 amino acids long. Per the germline V gene, CDR1 is WNHNN and CDR2 is SYGVQD (reference sequence). The CDR3 region has the DNA TGCGCCAGCAGCCGAGGACAGGGTAATCCCGAGCAGTACTTC. Its translation is CASSRGQGNPEQYF.

In its sample, this clonotype was seen many times. The chain couples TRBV30 to TRBJ2-1; D may match TRBD1 or TRBD2 (6 bases each). Germline V gene data show CDR1 as GTSNPN and CDR2 as SVGIG (reference sequence). The V end lost 2 bases, the J end lost 5 bases, and 10 bases lay between the germline ends. The length of the CDR3 is 13 residues. The CDR3 spells CAWSSGDNNEQFF. The CDR3 DNA reads TGTGCCTGGAGTTCGGGGGACAACAATGAGCAGTTCTTC.

On this clonotype: This may arise from a read error, as a much more abundant clone is one base away. Given the absence of the conserved phenylalanine or tryptophan at the CDR3 end, a read error is likely. The V gene is TRBV30, the J gene TRBJ2-1, with 7 bases lining up with TRBD1. This CDR3 spans 13 amino acids. After removal of 6 bases from V and 9 bases from J, the junction contained 11 bases not matched to a gene. Germline V gives CDR1 GTSNPN, CDR2 SVGIG (reference sequence). CDR3 in amino acids: CACIQVTGLEQFL. The CDR3 DNA reads as TGTGCCTGTATTCAAGTGACAGGGCTTGAGCAGTTCTTA.

This clonotype was seen ten or more times. The chain carries TRBV5-1 and TRBJ2-2; D gene unclear. The CDR3 runs 15 residues. The germline gives CDR1 SGHRS, CDR2 YFSETQ. V shed 0 bases and J shed 2 bases, with 8 bases lying between them. The CDR3 protein is CASSLDPLNTGELFF. In nucleotides, the CDR3 is TGCGCCAGCAGCTTGGACCCTTTAAACACCGGGGAGCTGTTTTTT.

There are many counts of this clonotype. J is TRBJ2-1 and V is TRBV2; D gene unclear. This CDR3 has 11 amino acids. The V end lost 1 base, the J end lost 9 bases, and 4 bases lay between the germline ends. Germline CDR1 and CDR2: SNHLY and FYNNEI. The CDR3 is CASSEDSEQFF. CDR3 bases: TGTGCCAGCAGTGAAGACTCTGAGCAGTTCTTC.

This sequence joins TRBV7-9 and TRBJ2-7; D remains ambiguous. Trimming took 6 bases from V and 7 from J, leaving 10 bases between them. The CDR3 extends over 11 amino acids. Germline V gene sequence: CDR1 SEHNR, CDR2 FQNEAQ (reference sequence). CDR3 protein: CASSPGWEQYF. The CDR3 nucleotides are TGTGCCAGCAGTCCAGGTTGGGAGCAGTACTTC.